Below, 22 T cell receptor beta chains from the same sample are listed, as sequenced in a study of T cells in Graves' hyperthyroidism and ophthalmopathy. Regions amplified from RNA transcripts were the TCR beta CDR3 regions. Carried out on the TCR CDR3, a first-round RT-PCR used the HTBI primer set. TCRdb redid the calling of the multiplex PCR reads with MiXCR, one entry per CDR3 protein. Here the sample spans approximately 380,000 distinct CDR3 sequences, about 18% being singletons. The specimen sequenced was blood. The receptors shown here come from a young man with Graves' ophthalmopathy.

This clonotype was seen repeatedly, ten times or more. This chain joins TRBV10-1 and TRBJ2-1, with TRBD1 matching 8 bases. The CDR3 runs to 16 residues. Germline values: CDR1 WNHNN, CDR2 SYGVQD (reference sequence). V shed 0 bases and J 0 bases; nucleotides not matched to a gene: 1. CDR3 nucleotide sequence: TGCGCCAGCAGTGAGTCAGGACAGGGCTCCTACAATGAGCAGTTCTTC. It is translated as CASSESGQGSYNEQFF.

This clonotype showed up just a few times. This chain links TRBV4-1 with TRBJ2-2; D not certain. Germline V lookup: CDR1 MGHRA, CDR2 YSYEKL. V was clipped by 0 bases and J by 5 bases, with 10 bases between them. The CDR3 totals 15 residues. CDR3 in DNA: TGCGCCAGCAGCCAAGAGTTTGTAGGGACCGGGGAGCTGTTTTTT. It translates to CASSQEFVGTGELFF.

This clonotype occurred many times. This chain uses TRBV7-8 with TRBJ2-7; TRBD1 agrees at 9 bases. Unmatched junction bases numbered 9, after V lost 6 bases and J lost 3 bases. CDR3 size: 15 residues. Germline V lookup: CDR1 SGHVS, CDR2 FQNEAQ. The CDR3 here is CASSPSGTGLYEQYF. The CDR3 DNA reads as TGTGCCAGCAGTCCATCAGGGACAGGGCTCTACGAGCAGTACTTC.

This clonotype has ten or more counts. J is TRBJ2-1 and V is TRBV3-1, with D perhaps TRBD2 (5 bases). Per germline, CDR1 LGHDT and CDR2 YNNKEL (reference sequence). The CDR3 consists of 16 residues. Trimming shortened V by 0 bases and J by 4 bases, and 13 bases separated the two germline ends. The CDR3 region has the DNA TGTGCCAGCAGCCAAGACCCAGCGGCACAGTACAATGAGCAGTTCTTC. Its translation is CASSQDPAAQYNEQFF.

This clonotype was counted only a few times. The chain has TRBV20-1 and TRBJ2-2; 8 bases line up with TRBD1. This CDR3 comprises 15 residues. The ends lost 3 bases at V and 2 bases at J; junction bases unmatched: 5. Germline V lookup: CDR1 DFQATT, CDR2 SNEGSKA (reference sequence). The CDR3 DNA is TGCAGTGCTAGCCCACAGGGGGTTAACACCGGGGAGCTGTTTTTT. The encoded protein is CSASPQGVNTGELFF.

This clonotype showed up just a few times. The gene calls are TRBV12-3 or TRBV12-4 and TRBJ2-1; TRBD2 aligns across 11 bases. The ends lost 3 bases at V and 5 bases at J; junction bases unmatched: 21. The CDR3 consists of 21 residues. CDR3 coding DNA: TGTGCCAGCAGTTTCCCCACCGGGACTAGCGGTCCTATACTCACCCACAATGAGCAGTTCTTC. It is translated as CASSFPTGTSGPILTHNEQFF.

This clonotype was detected ten times or more. V is TRBV5-1 and J is TRBJ2-1; the D gene could be TRBD1 or TRBD2 (5 bases each). Per germline, CDR1 SGHRS and CDR2 YFSETQ. The CDR3 runs to 13 residues. The V end was cut by 5 bases, the J end by 7 bases, with 13 bases between. The CDR3, as DNA: TGCGCCAGCAGTGGGACGGCTGGGAATGAGCAGTTCTTC. It translates to CASSGTAGNEQFF. Full variable domain (remainder filled in from reference TRBV5-1 and TRBJ2-1): KAGVTQTPRYLIKTRGQQVTLSCSPISGHRSVSWYQQTPGQGLQFLFEYFSETQRNKGNFPGRFSGRQFSNSRSEMNVSTLELGDSALYLCASSGTAGNEQFFGPGTRLTVL.

This clonotype was seen only a few times. The rearrangement joins TRBV6-6 to TRBJ1-2; a possible D gene is TRBD1 (5 bases). CDR3 length equals 17 residues. V lost 0 bases and J lost 4, with 18 bases in between. In germline, CDR1 is MNHNY, CDR2 SVGAGI (reference sequence). CDR3 protein: CASSYSRSQGVSYGYTF. The CDR3 region has the DNA TGTGCCAGCAGTTACTCGAGATCGCAGGGAGTCAGCTATGGCTACACCTTC.

This clonotype was observed a few times. The chain employs TRBV5-1 and TRBJ2-2, with no clear D. The CDR3 consists of 15 residues. Germline lookup yields CDR1 SGHRS and CDR2 YFSETQ. The germline V and J ends were trimmed by 0 bases and 3 bases, with 9 bases remaining between them. For the CDR3, the DNA is TGCGCCAGCAGCTTGGATGGACGGCACACCGGGGAGCTGTTTTTT. Residues: CASSLDGRHTGELFF. Combining the CDR3 with reference TRBV5-1 and TRBJ2-2 gives the whole variable domain KAGVTQTPRYLIKTRGQQVTLSCSPISGHRSVSWYQQTPGQGLQFLFEYFSETQRNKGNFPGRFSGRQFSNSRSEMNVSTLELGDSALYLCASSLDGRHTGELFFGEGSRLTVL.

V usage is TRBV20-1 and J usage is TRBJ2-1; 8 bases agree with TRBD1. In germline, CDR1 is DFQATT, CDR2 SNEGSKA (reference sequence). The J segment lost 0 bases and the V segment lost 6 bases, leaving 4 bases of the junction unmatched. This CDR3 comprises 14 residues. DNA for the CDR3: TGCAGTGCACGACAGGGGACCTCCTACAATGAGCAGTTCTTC. Translating gives CSARQGTSYNEQFF.

V usage is TRBV28 and J usage is TRBJ1-5; tentative D call: TRBD1 (5 bases). This CDR3 region has 14 residues. V lost 4 bases and J 5 bases, leaving 12 bases between the germline ends. From germline, CDR1 is MDHEN and CDR2 SYDVKM. CDR3 sequence: CASSSRRGDQPQHF. In DNA, the CDR3 is TGTGCCAGCAGTTCCCGGAGGGGCGATCAGCCCCAGCATTTT.

This clonotype was observed a few times. V usage is TRBV2 and J usage is TRBJ2-2; D remains unclear. Germline loops: CDR1 SNHLY, CDR2 FYNNEI. V lost 1 base, J lost 8 bases, and 11 bases lay in between. CDR3 length: 14 amino acids. The CDR3, as DNA: TGTGCCAGCAGTGAAGTCCCGGCTGTGGGGGAGCTGTTTTTT. Translation gives CASSEVPAVGELFF.

Many counts were recorded for this clonotype. The chain joins TRBV5-5 to TRBJ1-4; D might be TRBD1 (6 bases). Germline V gene sequence: CDR1 SGHKS, CDR2 YYEKEE (reference sequence). The CDR3 has 17 residues. The V end was cut by 0 bases, the J end by 1 base, with 13 bases between. CDR3: CASSLGTLQGTNEKLFF. The DNA for the CDR3 is TGTGCCAGCAGCTTGGGCACCTTACAGGGAACTAATGAAAAACTGTTTTTT.

The V call is TRBV20-1, the J call TRBJ2-5, with 8 nucleotides matching TRBD1. V lost 5 bases, J lost 0 bases, and 8 bases stayed unmatched. CDR3 length: 15 amino acids. CDR1 is DFQATT and CDR2 is SNEGSKA in the germline V gene (reference sequence). The CDR3 protein is CSAGQGTYYQETQYF. The CDR3 DNA reads TGCAGTGCTGGACAGGGAACTTATTACCAAGAGACCCAGTACTTC.

This clonotype was counted many times. The chain carries TRBV6-5 and TRBJ2-7, with D possibly called TRBD1 or TRBD2 (7 bases each). The CDR3 runs 14 residues. The V and J ends lost 2 bases and 7 bases respectively, with 15 bases between them. The germline gives CDR1 MNHEY, CDR2 SVGAGI. CDR3 nucleotides: TGTGCCAGCAGTTACAGGCCAGGGGGAGGGGAGCAGTACTTC. The encoded protein is CASSYRPGGGEQYF.

This clonotype was observed many times. The chain carries TRBV12-3 or TRBV12-4 and TRBJ1-1, with D hard to call. The CDR3 runs to 15 residues. Deletions cut 2 bases from V and 0 bases from J, with 10 bases between. CDR3 residues: CASSLRRALNTEAFF. CDR3 coding DNA: TGTGCCAGCAGTTTAAGAAGGGCCCTGAACACTGAAGCTTTCTTT.

The J gene is TRBJ2-7, the V gene TRBV15; D may be TRBD1 or TRBD2 (5 bases each). Per germline, CDR1 LNHNV and CDR2 YYDKDF (reference sequence). This CDR3 spans 14 amino acids. V gave up 1 base and J gave up 2 bases, with 9 bases separating them. The CDR3: CATSRGGVTYEQYF. Written as DNA, the CDR3 is TGTGCCACCAGCAGAGGAGGGGTTACCTACGAGCAGTACTTC.

This chain joins TRBV6-2 or TRBV6-3 and TRBJ2-1; no clear D gene. The CDR3 runs 14 residues. Per the germline V gene, CDR1 is MNHEY and CDR2 is SVGEGT. Between the trimmed V and J ends, which lost 5 bases and 5 bases, there was a span of 13 bases. CDR3 nucleotide sequence: TGTGCCAGCAGTGCTGGGGTAGGACACAATGAGCAGTTCTTC. Protein: CASSAGVGHNEQFF.

This chain connects TRBV7-9 to TRBJ1-4, with TRBD1 matching 8 bases. Germline values: CDR1 SEHNR, CDR2 FQNEAQ (reference sequence). The trim removed 4 bases at V and 8 bases at J, leaving 12 bases unmatched. CDR3 length: 16 residues. The CDR3, as DNA: TGTGCCAGCAGCTCAAACCTCCAGGGGGCGCGAGAAAAACTGTTTTTT. Encoded protein: CASSSNLQGAREKLFF. The variable domain in full, with the rest retrieved from reference TRBV7-9 and TRBJ1-4, is DTGVSQNPRHKITKRGQNVTFRCDPISEHNRLYWYRQTLGQGPEFLTYFQNEAQLEKSRLLSDRFSAERPKGSFSTLEIQRTEQGDSAMYLCASSSNLQGAREKLFFGSGTQLSVL.

This clonotype was picked up a small number of times. The rearrangement uses TRBV9 and TRBJ2-1, with unresolved D. This CDR3 is built from 13 residues. The germline gives CDR1 SGDLS, CDR2 YYNGEE. The V and J ends lost 3 bases and 4 bases respectively, with 8 bases between them. The CDR3 protein is CASSARRYNEQFF. Here the CDR3 DNA reads TGTGCCAGCAGCGCCCGTAGGTACAATGAGCAGTTCTTC.

The CDR3 region is CASSLGDVTGNYNEQFF. DNA for the CDR3: TGTGCCAGCAGTTTAGGAGATGTGACAGGGAACTACAATGAGCAGTTCTTC. V is TRBV27 and J is TRBJ2-1; TRBD1 matches 7 bases. The germline V gene has CDR1 MNHEY and CDR2 SMNVEV (reference sequence). Trimming removed 2 bases from V and 3 bases from J; junction bases left unmatched: 10. The CDR3 is 17 residues long.

This clonotype was seen repeatedly, ten times or more. The V and J genes are TRBV20-1 and TRBJ1-3; D ambiguous. The germline V gene has CDR1 DFQATT and CDR2 SNEGSKA (reference sequence). Trimming stripped 7 bases from V and 4 bases from J, with 8 bases between. This CDR3 has 11 amino acids. The CDR3 region has the DNA TGCAGTGTCAATTCAGGAAACACCATATATTTT. Translating it yields CSVNSGNTIYF.